The clone carrying this T cell receptor beta chain was found once. The antigen is not known. This sample was included in a study of shared clonotypes between healthy human individuals. Study details: A few men and a couple of women, aged 18 to 49, were donors. Used for every donor were three CD4 naive, three CD4 memory, two CD8 naive and one CD8 memory plate.

CDR3 size: 15 residues. V lost 6 bases and J lost 5; bases outside the gene matches: 9. The germline gives CDR1 MNHNS, CDR2 SASEGT. Produced via immunoSEQ multiplex PCR; TCRdb's table is partial and in-frame only. The sample has 2 million to 2.5 million clones, nearly 97% seen once. General study points: Owing to a small donor count, the genetic and exposure-history diversity represented was limited.

Sequencing was done on a sample of naive CD4+ T cells sorted from blood. The subset is: CD45RA+ positively selected. This TCR derives from a man between 18 and 35 years old in good health. J is TRBJ1-5 and V is TRBV6-1; 8 bases are shared with TRBD1. Here the CDR3 reads CASRKAGTGHQPQHF. In DNA, the CDR3 is TGTGCCAGCAGAAAAGCCGGGACAGGACATCAGCCCCAGCATTTT.